This record concerns one TCR beta chain sequence. The data originate from a study of shared clonotypes between healthy human individuals. Study at large: Donors consisted of two women and a few men between 18 and 49.

Some clones are missing from TCRdb's copy, which holds only in-frame ones; the method was immunoSEQ multiplex PCR. The repertoire holds fewer than 650,000 clones, with approximately 80% as singletons. Trimming removed 3 bases from V and 5 bases from J; junction bases left unmatched: 4. CDR3 length: 14 residues. The germline V gene has CDR1 MNHNY and CDR2 SVGAGI (reference sequence). The TCR was taken from a woman aged 40-49 years in good health. Some clones in this sample may be carry-over from other donors' samples. The rearrangement links TRBV6-6 to TRBJ2-3; 8 bases are shared with TRBD1. The sequenced sample was PBMCs. The CDR3 bases are TGTGCCAGCAGTTATTCAGGGGGCTTAGATACGCAGTATTTT. Protein: CASSYSGGLDTQYF.